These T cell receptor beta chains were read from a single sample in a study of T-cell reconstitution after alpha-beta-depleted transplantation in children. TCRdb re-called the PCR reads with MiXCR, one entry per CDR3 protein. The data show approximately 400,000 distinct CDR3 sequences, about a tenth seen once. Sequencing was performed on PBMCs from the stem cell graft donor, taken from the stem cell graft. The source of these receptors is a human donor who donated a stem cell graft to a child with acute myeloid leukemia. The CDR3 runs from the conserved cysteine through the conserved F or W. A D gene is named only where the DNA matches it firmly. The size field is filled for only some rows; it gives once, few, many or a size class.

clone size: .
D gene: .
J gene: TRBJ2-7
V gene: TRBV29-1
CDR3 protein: CSAKGSSYEQYF
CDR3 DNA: TGCAGCGCCAAGGGGAGTTCCTACGAGCAGTACTTC

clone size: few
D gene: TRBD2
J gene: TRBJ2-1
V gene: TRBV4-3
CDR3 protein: CASSHPGLERNEQFF
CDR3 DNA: TGCGCCAGCAGCCATCCGGGACTAGAGCGCAATGAGCAGTTCTTC

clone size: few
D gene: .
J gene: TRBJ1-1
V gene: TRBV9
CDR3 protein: CASSPSRGLGKNTEAFF
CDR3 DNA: TGTGCCAGCAGCCCCTCGAGGGGACTCGGAAAGAACACTGAAGCTTTCTTT

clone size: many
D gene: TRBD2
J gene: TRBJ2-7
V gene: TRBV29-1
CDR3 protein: CSVEGEREGPYEQYF
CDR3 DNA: TGCAGCGTTGAAGGGGAGCGGGAAGGCCCCTACGAGCAGTACTTC

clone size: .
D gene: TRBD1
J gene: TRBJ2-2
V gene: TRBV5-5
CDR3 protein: CASSPQGARAGELFF
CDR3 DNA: TGTGCCAGCAGCCCACAGGGGGCGCGGGCCGGGGAGCTGTTTTTT

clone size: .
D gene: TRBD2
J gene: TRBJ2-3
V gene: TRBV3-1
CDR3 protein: CASSHGSGGGDTQYF
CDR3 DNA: TGTGCCAGCAGCCATGGTAGCGGGGGGGGAGATACGCAGTATTTT

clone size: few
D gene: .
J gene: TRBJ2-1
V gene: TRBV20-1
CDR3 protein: CSAPLPPYNEQFF
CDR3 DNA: TGCAGTGCCCCACTCCCGCCCTACAATGAGCAGTTCTTC

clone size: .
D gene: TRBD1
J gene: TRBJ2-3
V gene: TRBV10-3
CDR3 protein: CAISGAPGQGIMDTQYF
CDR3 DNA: TGTGCCATCAGTGGGGCCCCGGGACAGGGTATCATGGATACGCAGTATTTT

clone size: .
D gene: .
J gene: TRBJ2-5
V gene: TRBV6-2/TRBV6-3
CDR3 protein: CASSPTGEGETQYF
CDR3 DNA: TGTGCCAGCAGTCCGACAGGGGAGGGAGAGACCCAGTACTTC

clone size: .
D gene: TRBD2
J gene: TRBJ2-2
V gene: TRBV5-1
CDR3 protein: CASSKIAGTNTGELFF
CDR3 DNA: TGCGCCAGCAGCAAGATAGCGGGGACAAACACCGGGGAGCTGTTTTTT

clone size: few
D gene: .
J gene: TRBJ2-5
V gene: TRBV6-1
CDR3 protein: CASNQAGIQETQYF
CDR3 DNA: TGTGCCAGCAACCAGGCGGGGATCCAAGAGACCCAGTACTTC

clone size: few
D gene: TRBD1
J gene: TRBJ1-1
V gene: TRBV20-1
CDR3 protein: CSWGRQGTEAFF
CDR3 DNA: TGCAGCTGGGGCAGACAGGGGACTGAAGCTTTCTTT

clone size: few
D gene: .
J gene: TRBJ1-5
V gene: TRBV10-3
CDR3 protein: CATGPGTYSNQPQHF
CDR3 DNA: TGTGCCACTGGGCCGGGCACTTATAGCAATCAGCCCCAGCATTTT

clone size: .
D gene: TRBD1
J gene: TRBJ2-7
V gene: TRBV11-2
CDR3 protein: CASSPLPGTGAEAYEQYF
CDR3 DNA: TGTGCCAGCAGCCCATTACCCGGGACAGGGGCGGAAGCCTACGAGCAGTACTTC

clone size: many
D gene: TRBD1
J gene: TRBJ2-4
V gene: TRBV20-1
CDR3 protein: CSASAGGEGKNIQYF
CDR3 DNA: TGCAGTGCTAGTGCAGGGGGCGAGGGCAAAAACATTCAGTACTTC

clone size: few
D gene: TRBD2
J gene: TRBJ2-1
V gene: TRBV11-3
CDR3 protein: CASSLGLAGGFIGRSSYNEQFF
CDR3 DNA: TGTGCCAGCAGCTTAGGACTAGCGGGGGGATTCATTGGCAGGTCCTCCTACAATGAGCAGTTCTTC

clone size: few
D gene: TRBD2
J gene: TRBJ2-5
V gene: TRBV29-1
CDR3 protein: CSVANLAGYETQYF
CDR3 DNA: TGCAGCGTTGCAAACCTAGCGGGATATGAGACCCAGTACTTC

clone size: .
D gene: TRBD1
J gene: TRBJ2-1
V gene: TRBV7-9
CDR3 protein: CASGQGKDNEQFF
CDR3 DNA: TGTGCCAGCGGACAGGGGAAGGACAATGAGCAGTTCTTC

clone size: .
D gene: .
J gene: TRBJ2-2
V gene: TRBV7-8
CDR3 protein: CASSLAAGGSVTGELFF
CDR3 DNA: TGTGCCAGCAGCTTAGCCGCTGGAGGGTCTGTAACCGGGGAGCTGTTTTTT

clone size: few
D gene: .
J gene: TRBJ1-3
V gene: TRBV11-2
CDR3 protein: CASMRNRASNTIYF
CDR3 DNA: TGTGCCAGCATGCGGAACAGGGCGTCAAACACCATATATTTT